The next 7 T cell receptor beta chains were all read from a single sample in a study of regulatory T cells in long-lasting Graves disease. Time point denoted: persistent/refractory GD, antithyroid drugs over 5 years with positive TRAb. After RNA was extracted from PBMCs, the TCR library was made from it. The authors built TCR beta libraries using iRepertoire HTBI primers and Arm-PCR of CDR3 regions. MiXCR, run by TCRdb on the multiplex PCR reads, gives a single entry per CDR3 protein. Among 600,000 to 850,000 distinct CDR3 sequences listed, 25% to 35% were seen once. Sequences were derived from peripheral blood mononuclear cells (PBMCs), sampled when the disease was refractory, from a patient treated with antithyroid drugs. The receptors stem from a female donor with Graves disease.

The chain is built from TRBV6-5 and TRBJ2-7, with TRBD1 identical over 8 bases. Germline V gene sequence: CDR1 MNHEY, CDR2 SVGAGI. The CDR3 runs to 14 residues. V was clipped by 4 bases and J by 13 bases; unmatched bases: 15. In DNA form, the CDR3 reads TGTGCCAGCAGTTGGGACAGGAGGTCCTACGAGCCCTACTTC. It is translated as CASSWDRRSYEPYF.

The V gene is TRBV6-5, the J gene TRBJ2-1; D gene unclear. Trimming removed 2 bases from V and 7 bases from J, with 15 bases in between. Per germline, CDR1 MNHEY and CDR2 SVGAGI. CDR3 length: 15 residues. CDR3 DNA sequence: TGTGCCAGCAGTTACGGCGGCCCGCAAGTGAATGAGCAGTTCTTC. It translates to CASSYGGPQVNEQFF.

CDR3 region: CASSEWGLSTDTQYF. CDR3 DNA: TGTGCCAGCAGCGAATGGGGACTGAGCACAGATACGCAGTATTTT. V and J are TRBV11-2 and TRBJ2-3; D is perhaps TRBD2 (6 bases). V dropped 5 bases and J dropped 0 bases, with 12 bases sitting between them. Germline lookup yields CDR1 SGHAT and CDR2 FQNNGV. This CDR3 region has 15 residues.

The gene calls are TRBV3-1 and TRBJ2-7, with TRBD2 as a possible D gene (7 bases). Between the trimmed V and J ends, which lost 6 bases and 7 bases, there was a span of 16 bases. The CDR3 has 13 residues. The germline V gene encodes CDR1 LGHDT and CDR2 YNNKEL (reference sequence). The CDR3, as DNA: TGTGCCAGCAGTCCCCGGGGGGCGCGGGAGCAGTACTTC. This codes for CASSPRGAREQYF.

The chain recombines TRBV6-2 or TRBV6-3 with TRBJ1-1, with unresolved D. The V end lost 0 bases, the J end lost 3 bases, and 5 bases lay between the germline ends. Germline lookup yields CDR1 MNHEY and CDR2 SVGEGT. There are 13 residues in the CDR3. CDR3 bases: TGTGCCAGCAGTTACTCAGGGCACACTGAAGCTTTCTTT. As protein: CASSYSGHTEAFF.

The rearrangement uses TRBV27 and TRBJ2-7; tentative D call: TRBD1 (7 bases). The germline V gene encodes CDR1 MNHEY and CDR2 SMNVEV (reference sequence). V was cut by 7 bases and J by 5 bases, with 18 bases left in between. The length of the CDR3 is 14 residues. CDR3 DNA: TGTGCCAGCACCCCAATGACAGGGACTCACGAGCAGTACTTC. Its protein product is CASTPMTGTHEQYF.

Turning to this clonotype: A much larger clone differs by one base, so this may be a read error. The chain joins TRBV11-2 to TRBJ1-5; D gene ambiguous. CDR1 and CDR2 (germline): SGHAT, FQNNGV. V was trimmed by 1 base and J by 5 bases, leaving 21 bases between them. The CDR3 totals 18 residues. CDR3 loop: CASSLAGEPRVSDQPQHF. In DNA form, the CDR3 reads TGTGCCAGCAGCTTAGCCGGAGAGCCGAGAGTGAGCGATCAGCCCCAGCATTTT.